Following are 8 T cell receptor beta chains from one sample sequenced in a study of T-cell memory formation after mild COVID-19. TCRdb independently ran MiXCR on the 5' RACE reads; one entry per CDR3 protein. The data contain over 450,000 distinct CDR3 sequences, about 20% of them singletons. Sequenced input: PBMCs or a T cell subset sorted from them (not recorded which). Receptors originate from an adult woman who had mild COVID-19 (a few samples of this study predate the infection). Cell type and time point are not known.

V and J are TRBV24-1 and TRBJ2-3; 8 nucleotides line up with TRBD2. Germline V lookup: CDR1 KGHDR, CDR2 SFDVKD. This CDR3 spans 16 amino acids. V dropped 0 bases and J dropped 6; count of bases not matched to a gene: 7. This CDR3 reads CATSDLKSGSRDTQYF. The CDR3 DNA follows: TGTGCCACCAGTGATTTGAAAAGCGGGAGTAGGGATACGCAGTATTTT.

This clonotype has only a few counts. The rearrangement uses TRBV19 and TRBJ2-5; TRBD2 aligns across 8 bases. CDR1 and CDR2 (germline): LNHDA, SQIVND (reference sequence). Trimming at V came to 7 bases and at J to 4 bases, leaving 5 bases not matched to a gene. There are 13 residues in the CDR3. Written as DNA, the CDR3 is TGTGCCAGTACGGGAGGGGGTCTAGAGACCCAGTACTTC. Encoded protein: CASTGGGLETQYF.

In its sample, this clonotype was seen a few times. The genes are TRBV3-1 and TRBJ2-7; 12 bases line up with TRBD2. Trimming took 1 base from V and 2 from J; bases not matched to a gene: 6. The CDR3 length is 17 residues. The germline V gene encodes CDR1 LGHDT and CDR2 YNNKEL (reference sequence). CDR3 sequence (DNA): TGTGCCAGCAGCCAAGTTCGTGGACTAGCGGGGACCTACGAGCAGTACTTC. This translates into CASSQVRGLAGTYEQYF.

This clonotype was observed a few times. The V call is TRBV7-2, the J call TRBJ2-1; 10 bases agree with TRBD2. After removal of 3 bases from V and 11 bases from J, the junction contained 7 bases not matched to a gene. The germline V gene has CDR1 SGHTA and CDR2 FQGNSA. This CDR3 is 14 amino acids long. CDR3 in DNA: TGTGCCAGCAGCTTGGGAGTAGCGGGAGGTAAGCAGTTCTTC. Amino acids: CASSLGVAGGKQFF.

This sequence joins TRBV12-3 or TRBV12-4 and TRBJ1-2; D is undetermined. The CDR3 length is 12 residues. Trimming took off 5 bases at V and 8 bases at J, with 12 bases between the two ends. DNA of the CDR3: TGTGCCAGCAGTCTCCGGGTCGCCGGCTACACCTTC. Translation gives CASSLRVAGYTF.

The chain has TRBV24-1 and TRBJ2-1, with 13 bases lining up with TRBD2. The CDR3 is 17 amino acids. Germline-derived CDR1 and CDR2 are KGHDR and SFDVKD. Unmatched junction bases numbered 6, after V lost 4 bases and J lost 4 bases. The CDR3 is CATSDPGLAGEYNEQFF. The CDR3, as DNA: TGTGCCACCAGTGACCCCGGACTAGCGGGGGAATACAATGAGCAGTTCTTC.

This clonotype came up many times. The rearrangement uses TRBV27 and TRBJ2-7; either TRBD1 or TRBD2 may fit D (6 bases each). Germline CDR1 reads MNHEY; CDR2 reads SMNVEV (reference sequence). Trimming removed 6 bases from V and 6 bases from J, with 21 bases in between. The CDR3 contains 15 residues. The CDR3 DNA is TGTGCCAGCAGGACCTACGGGGGCGCGGAGGCCGAGCAGTACTTC. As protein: CASRTYGGAEAEQYF.

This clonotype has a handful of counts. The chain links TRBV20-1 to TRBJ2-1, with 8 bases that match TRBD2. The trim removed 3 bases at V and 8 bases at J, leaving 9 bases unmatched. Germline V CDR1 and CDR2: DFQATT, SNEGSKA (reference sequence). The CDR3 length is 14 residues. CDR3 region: CSASASGFLDEQFF. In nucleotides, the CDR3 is TGCAGTGCTAGCGCTAGCGGGTTTTTGGATGAGCAGTTCTTC.